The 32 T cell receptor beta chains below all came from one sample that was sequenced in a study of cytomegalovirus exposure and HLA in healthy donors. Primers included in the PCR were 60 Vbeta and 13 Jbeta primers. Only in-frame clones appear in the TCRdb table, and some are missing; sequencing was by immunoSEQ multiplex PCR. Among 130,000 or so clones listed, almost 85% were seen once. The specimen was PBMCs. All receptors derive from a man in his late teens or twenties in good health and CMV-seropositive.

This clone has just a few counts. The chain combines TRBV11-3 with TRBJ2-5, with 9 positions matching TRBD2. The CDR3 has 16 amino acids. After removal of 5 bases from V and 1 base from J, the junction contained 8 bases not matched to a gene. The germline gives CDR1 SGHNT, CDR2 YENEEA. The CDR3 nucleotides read TGTGCCAGCAGCCCCCGTAGTAGCGGGGGCCAAGAGACCCAGTACTTC. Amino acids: CASSPRSSGGQETQYF.

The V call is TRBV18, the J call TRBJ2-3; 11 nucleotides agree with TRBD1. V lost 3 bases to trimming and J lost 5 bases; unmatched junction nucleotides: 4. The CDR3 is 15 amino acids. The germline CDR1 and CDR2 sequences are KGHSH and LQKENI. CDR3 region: CASSPWGQGEDTQYF. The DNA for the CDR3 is TGTGCCAGCTCACCTTGGGGACAGGGGGAAGATACGCAGTATTTT.

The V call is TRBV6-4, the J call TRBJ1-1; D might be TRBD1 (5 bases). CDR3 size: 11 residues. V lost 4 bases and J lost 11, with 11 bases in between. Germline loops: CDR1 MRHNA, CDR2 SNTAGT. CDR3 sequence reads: CASSGGRVAFF. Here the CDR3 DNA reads TGTGCCAGCAGTGGGGGCAGGGTTGCTTTCTTT.

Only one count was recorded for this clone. CDR3 region: CASNPGQSEQFF. CDR3 bases: TGTGCCAGCAACCCTGGGCAAAGCGAGCAGTTCTTC. This chain uses TRBV5-6 with TRBJ2-1; D is unclear. CDR1 and CDR2 (germline): SGHDT, YYEEEE. V lost 6 bases and J 10 bases, leaving 14 bases between the germline ends. The CDR3 consists of 12 residues.

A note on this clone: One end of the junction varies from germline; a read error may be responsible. Here the CDR3 reads CSGEQGRYNEQFF. The CDR3 DNA is TGCAGCGGTGAACAGGGGCGTTACAATGAGCAGTTCTTC. This rearrangement joins TRBV29-1 to TRBJ2-1, with 7 bases matching TRBD1. Looked up from germline, CDR1 is SQVTM and CDR2 is ANQGSEA. The CDR3 is 13 amino acids.

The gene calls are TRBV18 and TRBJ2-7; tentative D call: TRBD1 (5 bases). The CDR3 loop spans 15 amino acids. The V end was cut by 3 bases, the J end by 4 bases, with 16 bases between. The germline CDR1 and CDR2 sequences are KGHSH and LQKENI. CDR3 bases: TGTGCCAGCTCACCGCGGCAGGGCCCTCGGTACGAGCAGTACTTC. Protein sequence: CASSPRQGPRYEQYF.

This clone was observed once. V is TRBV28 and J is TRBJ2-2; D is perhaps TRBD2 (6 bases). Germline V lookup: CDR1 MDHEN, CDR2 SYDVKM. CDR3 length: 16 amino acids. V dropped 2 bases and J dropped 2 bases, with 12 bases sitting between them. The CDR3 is CASSLPGTPNTGELFF. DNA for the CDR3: TGTGCCAGCAGTTTACCCGGGACTCCTAACACCGGGGAGCTGTTTTTT. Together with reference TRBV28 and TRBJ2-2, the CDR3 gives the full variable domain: DVKVTQSSRYLVKRTGEKVFLECVQDMDHENMFWYRQDPGLGLRLIYFSYDVKMKEKGDIPEGYSVSREKKERFSLILESASTNQTSMYLCASSLPGTPNTGELFFGEGSRLTVL.

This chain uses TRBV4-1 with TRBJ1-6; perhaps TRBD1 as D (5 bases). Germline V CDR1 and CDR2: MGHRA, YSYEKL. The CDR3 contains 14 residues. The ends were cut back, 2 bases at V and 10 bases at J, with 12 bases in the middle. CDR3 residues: CASSQQGGGSPLHF. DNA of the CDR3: TGCGCCAGCAGCCAACAGGGAGGAGGATCACCCCTCCACTTT.

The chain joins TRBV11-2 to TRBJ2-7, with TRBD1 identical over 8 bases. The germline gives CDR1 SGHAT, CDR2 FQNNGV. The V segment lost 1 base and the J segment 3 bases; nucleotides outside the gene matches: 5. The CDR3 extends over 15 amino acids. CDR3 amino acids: CASSLGGQASYEQYF. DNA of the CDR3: TGTGCCAGCAGCTTAGGGGGACAGGCGAGCTACGAGCAGTACTTC.

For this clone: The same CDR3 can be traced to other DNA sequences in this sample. This CDR3 is CASRSSYEQYF. The CDR3 DNA follows: TGTGCCAGCAGGTCATCCTACGAGCAGTACTTC. The chain couples TRBV28 to TRBJ2-7, with no clear D. Germline V lookup: CDR1 MDHEN, CDR2 SYDVKM. V was shortened by 6 bases and J by 1 base, with 4 bases between the two germline ends. The CDR3 length is 11 residues.

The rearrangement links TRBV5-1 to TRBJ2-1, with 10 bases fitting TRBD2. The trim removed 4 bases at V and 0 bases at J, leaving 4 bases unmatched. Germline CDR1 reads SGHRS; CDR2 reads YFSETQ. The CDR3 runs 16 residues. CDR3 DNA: TGCGCCAGCAGCCGGGCTAGCGGGAGCTCCTACAATGAGCAGTTCTTC. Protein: CASSRASGSSYNEQFF.

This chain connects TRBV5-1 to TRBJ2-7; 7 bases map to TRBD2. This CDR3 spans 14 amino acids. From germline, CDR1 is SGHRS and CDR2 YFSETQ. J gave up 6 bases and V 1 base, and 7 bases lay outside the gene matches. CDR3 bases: TGCGCCAGCAGCTTGAGTGCGGGAGTGGGCGAGCAGTACTTC. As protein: CASSLSAGVGEQYF.

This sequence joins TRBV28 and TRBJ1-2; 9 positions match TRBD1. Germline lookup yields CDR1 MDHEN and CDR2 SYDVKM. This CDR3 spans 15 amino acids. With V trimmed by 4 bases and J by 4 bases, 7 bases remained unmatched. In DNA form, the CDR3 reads TGTGCCAGCAGTTCCGGGACAGGGATGATCTATGGCTACACCTTC. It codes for CASSSGTGMIYGYTF.

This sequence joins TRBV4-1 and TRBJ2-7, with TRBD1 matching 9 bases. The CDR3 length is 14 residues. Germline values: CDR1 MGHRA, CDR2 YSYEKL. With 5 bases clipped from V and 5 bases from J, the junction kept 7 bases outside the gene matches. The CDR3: CASSKRTGEDEQYF. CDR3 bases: TGCGCCAGCAGCAAGCGGACAGGGGAGGACGAGCAGTACTTC.

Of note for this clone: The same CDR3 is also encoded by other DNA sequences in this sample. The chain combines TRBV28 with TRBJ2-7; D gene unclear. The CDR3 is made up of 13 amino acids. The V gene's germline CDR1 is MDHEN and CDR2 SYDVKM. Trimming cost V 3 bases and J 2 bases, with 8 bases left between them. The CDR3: CASSFEAPYEQYF. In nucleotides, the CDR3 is TGTGCCAGCAGTTTTGAGGCCCCCTACGAGCAGTACTTC. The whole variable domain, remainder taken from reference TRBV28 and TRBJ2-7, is DVKVTQSSRYLVKRTGEKVFLECVQDMDHENMFWYRQDPGLGLRLIYFSYDVKMKEKGDIPEGYSVSREKKERFSLILESASTNQTSMYLCASSFEAPYEQYFGPGTRLTVT.

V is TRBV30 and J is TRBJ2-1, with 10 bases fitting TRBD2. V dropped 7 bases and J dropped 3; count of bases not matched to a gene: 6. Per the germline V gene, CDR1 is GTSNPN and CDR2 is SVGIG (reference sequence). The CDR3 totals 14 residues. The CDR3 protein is CASRLAGDYNEQFF. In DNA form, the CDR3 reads TGTGCCTCCAGACTAGCGGGTGACTACAATGAGCAGTTCTTC. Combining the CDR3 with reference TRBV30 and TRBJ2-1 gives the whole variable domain SQTIHQWPATLVQPVGSPLSLECTVEGTSNPNLYWYRQAAGRGLQLLFYSVGIGQISSEVPQNLSASRPQDRQFILSSKKLLLSDSGFYLCASRLAGDYNEQFFGPGTRLTVL.

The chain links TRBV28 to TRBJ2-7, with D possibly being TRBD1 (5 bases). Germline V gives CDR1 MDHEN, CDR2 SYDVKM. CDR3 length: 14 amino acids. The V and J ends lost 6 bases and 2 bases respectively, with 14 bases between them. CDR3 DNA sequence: TGTGCCAGCAGACCCCCAGGGTTTGCCTACGAGCAGTACTTC. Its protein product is CASRPPGFAYEQYF.

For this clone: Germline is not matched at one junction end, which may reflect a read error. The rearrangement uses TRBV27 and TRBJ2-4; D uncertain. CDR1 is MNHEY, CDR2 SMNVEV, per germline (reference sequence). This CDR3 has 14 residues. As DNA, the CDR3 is TGTGCCGGCAGGTCCGTCGTAGCCAAAAACATTCAGTACTTC. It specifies CAGRSVVAKNIQYF.

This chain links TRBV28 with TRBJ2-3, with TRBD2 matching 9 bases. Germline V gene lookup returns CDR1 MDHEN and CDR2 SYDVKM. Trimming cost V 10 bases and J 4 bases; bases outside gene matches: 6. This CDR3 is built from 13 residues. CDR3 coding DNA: TGTGCCAACCGCGGGAGGGCATCAGATACGCAGTATTTT. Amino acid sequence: CANRGRASDTQYF.

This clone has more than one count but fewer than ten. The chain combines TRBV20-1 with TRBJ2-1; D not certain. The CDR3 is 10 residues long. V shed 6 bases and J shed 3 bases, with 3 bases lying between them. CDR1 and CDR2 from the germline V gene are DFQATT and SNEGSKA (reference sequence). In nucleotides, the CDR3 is TGCAGTGCCCACTACAATGAGCAGTTCTTC. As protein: CSAHYNEQFF.

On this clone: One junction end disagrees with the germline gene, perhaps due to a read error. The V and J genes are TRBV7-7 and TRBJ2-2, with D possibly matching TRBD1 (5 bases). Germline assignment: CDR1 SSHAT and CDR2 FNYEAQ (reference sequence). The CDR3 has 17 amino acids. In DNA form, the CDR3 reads TGTGCTAGCAGCTTAGTGTTGAGGACAAGGGACACCGGGGAGCTGTTTTTT. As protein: CASSLVLRTRDTGELFF.

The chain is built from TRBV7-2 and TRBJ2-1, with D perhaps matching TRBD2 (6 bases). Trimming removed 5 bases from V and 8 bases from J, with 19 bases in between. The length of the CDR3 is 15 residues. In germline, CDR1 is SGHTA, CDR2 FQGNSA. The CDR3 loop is CASSPNRGSEDEQFF. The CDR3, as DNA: TGTGCCAGCAGCCCGAACCGGGGGAGCGAGGATGAGCAGTTCTTC.

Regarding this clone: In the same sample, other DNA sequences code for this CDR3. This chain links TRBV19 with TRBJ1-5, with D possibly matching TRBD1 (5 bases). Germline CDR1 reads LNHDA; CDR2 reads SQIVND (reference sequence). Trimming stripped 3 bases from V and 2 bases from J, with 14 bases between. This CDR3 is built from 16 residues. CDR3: CASSIQGSVGNQPQHF. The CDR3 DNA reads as TGTGCCAGTAGTATTCAGGGAAGTGTTGGCAATCAGCCCCAGCATTTT.

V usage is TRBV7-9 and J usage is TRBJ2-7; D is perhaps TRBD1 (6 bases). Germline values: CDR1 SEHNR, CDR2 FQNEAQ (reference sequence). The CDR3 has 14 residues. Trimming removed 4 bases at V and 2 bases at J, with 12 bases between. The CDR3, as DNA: TGTGCCAGCAGCTCCTCCACAGGGCCCTACGAGCAGTACTTC. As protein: CASSSSTGPYEQYF.

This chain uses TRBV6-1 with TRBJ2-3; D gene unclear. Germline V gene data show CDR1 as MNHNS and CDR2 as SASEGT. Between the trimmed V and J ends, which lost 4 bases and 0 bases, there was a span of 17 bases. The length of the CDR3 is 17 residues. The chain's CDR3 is CASSVTVSLFSTDTQYF. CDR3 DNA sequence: TGTGCCAGCAGTGTAACAGTTTCTCTCTTTAGCACAGATACGCAGTATTTT.

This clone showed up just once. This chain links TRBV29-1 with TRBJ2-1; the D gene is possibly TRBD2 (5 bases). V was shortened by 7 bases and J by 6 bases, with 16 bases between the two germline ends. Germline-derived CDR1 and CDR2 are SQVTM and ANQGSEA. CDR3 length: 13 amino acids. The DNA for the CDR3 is TGCAGCGCCTTCACAGAGGGTCTCAATGAGCAGTTCTTC. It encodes CSAFTEGLNEQFF.

CDR3 amino acids: CASSGGSYEQYF. CDR3 DNA: TGTGCCAGCAGTGGAGGATCCTACGAGCAGTACTTC. The chain joins TRBV25-1 to TRBJ2-7; D is unclear. The CDR3 is 12 amino acids. Trimming stripped 4 bases from V and 1 base from J, with 5 bases between. CDR1 and CDR2 (germline): MGHDK, SYGVNS.

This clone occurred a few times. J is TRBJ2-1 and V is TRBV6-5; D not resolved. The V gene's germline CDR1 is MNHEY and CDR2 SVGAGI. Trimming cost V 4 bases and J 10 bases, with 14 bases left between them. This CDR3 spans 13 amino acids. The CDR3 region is CASSSRFRSEQFF. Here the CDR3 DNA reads TGTGCCAGCAGTTCCCGTTTTCGTAGCGAGCAGTTCTTC.

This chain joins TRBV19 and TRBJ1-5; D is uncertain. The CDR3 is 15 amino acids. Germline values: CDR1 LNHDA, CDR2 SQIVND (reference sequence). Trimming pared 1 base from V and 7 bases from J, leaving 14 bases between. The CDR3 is CASSIGVTTGQPQHF. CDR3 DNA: TGTGCCAGTAGTATAGGCGTCACCACGGGGCAGCCCCAGCATTTT. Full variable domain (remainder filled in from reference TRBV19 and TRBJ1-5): DGGITQSPKYLFRKEGQNVTLSCEQNLNHDAMYWYRQDPGQGLRLIYYSQIVNDFQKGDIAEGYSVSREKKESFPLTVTSAQKNPTAFYLCASSIGVTTGQPQHFGDGTRLSIL.

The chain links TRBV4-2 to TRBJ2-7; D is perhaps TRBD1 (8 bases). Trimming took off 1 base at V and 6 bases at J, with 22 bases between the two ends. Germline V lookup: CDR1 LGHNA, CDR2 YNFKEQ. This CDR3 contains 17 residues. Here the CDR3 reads CASSQAQGAGVLSEQYF. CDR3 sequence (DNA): TGTGCCAGCAGCCAAGCCCAGGGGGCGGGAGTCCTTTCCGAGCAGTACTTC.

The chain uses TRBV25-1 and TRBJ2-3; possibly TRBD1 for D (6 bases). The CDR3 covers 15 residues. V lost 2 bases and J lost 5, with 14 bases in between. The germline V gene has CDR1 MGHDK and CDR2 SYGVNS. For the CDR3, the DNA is TGTGCCAGCAGTGAACACTTCGAACAGGGAGATACGCAGTATTTT. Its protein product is CASSEHFEQGDTQYF. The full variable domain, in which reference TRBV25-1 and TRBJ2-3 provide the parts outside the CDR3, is EADIYQTPRYLVIGTGKKITLECSQTMGHDKMYWYQQDPGMELHLIHYSYGVNSTEKGDLSSESTVSRIRTEHFPLTLESARPSHTSQYLCASSEHFEQGDTQYFGPGTRLTVL.

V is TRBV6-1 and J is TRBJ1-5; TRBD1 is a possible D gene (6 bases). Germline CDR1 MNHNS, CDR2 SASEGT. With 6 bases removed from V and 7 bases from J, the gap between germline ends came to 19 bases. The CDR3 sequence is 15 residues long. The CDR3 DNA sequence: TGTGCCAGCAGAGAACAGGGTTGGTTCGGGCAGCCCCAGCATTTT. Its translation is CASREQGWFGQPQHF.